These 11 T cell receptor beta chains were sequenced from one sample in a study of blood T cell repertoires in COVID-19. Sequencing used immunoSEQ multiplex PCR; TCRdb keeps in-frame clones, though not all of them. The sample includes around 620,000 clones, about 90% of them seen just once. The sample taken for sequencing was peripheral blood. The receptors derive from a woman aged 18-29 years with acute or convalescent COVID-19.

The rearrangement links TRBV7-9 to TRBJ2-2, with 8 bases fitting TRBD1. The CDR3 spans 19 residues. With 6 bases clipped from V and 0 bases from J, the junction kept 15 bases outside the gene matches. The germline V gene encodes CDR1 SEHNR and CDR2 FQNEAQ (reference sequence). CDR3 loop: CASRQYRGIRDSNTGELFF. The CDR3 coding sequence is TGTGCCAGCAGACAATACAGGGGGATCAGGGATTCGAACACCGGGGAGCTGTTTTTT.

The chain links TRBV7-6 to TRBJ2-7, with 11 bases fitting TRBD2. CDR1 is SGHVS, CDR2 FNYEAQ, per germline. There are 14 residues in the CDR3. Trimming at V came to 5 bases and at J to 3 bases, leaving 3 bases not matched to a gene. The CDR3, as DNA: TGTGCCAGCAGCCCCGGGACTAGCGGCTACGAGCAGTACTTC. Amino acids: CASSPGTSGYEQYF. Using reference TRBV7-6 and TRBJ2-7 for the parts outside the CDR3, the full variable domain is GAGVSQSPRYKVTKRGQDVALRCDPISGHVSLYWYRQALGQGPEFLTYFNYEAQQDKSGLPNDRFSAERPEGSISTLTIQRTEQRDSAMYRCASSPGTSGYEQYFGPGTRLTVT.

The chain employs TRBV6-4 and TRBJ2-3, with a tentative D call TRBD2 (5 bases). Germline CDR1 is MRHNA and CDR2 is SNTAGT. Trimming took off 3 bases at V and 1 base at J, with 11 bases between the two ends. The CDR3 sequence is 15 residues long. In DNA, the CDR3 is TGTGCCAGCAGTGAACGGTCCGGGGGCACAGATACGCAGTATTTT. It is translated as CASSERSGGTDTQYF.

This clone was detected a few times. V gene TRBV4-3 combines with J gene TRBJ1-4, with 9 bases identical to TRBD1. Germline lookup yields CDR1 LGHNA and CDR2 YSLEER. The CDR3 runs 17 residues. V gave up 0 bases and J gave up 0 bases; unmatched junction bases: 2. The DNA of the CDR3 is TGCGCCAGCAGCCAAGATTACAGGGGGCCAACTAATGAAAAACTGTTTTTT. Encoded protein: CASSQDYRGPTNEKLFF.

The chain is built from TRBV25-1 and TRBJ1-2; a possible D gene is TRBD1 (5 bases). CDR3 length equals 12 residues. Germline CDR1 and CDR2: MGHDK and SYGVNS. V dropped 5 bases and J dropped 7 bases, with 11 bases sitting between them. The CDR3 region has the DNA TGTGCCAGCAGTTATGGGAGGGGTGGCTACACCTTC. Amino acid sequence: CASSYGRGGYTF.

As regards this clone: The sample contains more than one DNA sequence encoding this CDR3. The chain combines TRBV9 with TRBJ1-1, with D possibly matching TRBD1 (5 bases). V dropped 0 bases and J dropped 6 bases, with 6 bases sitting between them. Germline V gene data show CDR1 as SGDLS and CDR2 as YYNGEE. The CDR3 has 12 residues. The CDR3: CASSVGGAEAFF. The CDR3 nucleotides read TGTGCCAGCAGCGTAGGGGGGGCTGAAGCTTTCTTT.

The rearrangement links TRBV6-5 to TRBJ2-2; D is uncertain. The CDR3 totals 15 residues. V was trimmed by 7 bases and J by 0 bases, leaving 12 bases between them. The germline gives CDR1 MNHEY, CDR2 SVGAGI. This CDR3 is CASTPFTANTGELFF. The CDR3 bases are TGTGCCAGCACCCCCTTCACAGCGAACACCGGGGAGCTGTTTTTT.

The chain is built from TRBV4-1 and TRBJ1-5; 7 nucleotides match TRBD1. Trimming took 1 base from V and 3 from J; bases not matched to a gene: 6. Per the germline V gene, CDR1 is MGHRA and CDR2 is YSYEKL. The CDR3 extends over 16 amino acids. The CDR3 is CASSQGPGQLNQPQHF. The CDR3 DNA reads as TGCGCCAGCAGCCAAGGACCGGGACAGCTCAATCAGCCCCAGCATTTT.

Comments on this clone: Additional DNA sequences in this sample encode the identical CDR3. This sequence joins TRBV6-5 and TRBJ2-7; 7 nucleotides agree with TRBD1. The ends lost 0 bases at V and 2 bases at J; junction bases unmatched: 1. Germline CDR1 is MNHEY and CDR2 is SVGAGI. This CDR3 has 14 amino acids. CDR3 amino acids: CASSYSTGTYEQYF. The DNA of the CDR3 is TGTGCCAGCAGTTACTCGACAGGGACCTACGAGCAGTACTTC.

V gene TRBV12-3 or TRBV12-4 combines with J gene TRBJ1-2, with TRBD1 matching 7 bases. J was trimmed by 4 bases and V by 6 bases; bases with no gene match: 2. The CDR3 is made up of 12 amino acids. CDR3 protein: CASRTGLYGYTF. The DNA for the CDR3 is TGTGCCAGCAGGACAGGGCTCTATGGCTACACCTTC.

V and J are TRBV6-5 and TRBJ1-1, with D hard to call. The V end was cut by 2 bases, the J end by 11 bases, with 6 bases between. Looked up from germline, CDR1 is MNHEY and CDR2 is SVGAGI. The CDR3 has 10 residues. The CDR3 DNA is TGTGCCAGCAGTTACCCCTTGGCTTTCTTT. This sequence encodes CASSYPLAFF.